These 19 T cell receptor beta chains share one sample of origin, sequenced in a study of shared clonotypes between healthy human individuals. Repertoires were generated with immunoSEQ multiplex PCR, while TCRdb's copy carries only in-frame clones and drops some. The top ten hold approximately 12% of the sample, which has 490,000 or so clones, 79% seen once. Source material: PBMCs. These receptor sequences come from a woman in her 40s in good health. Some clones in this sample may be carry-over from other donors' samples.

The CDR3 loop reads CASSIRDGRGPQHF. CDR3 DNA sequence: TGTGCCAGTAGTATCCGAGACGGCCGAGGGCCCCAGCATTTT. J is TRBJ1-5 and V is TRBV19, with D unclear. CDR1 and CDR2 from the germline V gene are LNHDA and SQIVND (reference sequence). This CDR3 region has 14 residues. Trimming shortened V by 3 bases and J by 9 bases, and 15 bases separated the two germline ends.

J is TRBJ2-3 and V is TRBV28; D gene ambiguous. This CDR3 comprises 15 residues. The V gene lost 3 bases and the J gene lost 3 bases, with 13 bases spanning the gap. Germline V gene data show CDR1 as MDHEN and CDR2 as SYDVKM. The CDR3 sequence: CASSFRDRWTDTQYF. CDR3 sequence (DNA): TGTGCCAGCAGTTTCCGAGACCGGTGGACAGATACGCAGTATTTT.

This chain connects TRBV30 to TRBJ2-2; 10 positions agree with TRBD2. The germline CDR1 and CDR2 sequences are GTSNPN and SVGIG (reference sequence). The CDR3 is 18 amino acids. V lost 3 bases, J lost 6 bases, and 16 bases stayed unmatched. The DNA for the CDR3 is TGTGCCTGGAGCGGATGGTTTGGTAGCGGGAGGAAAGCCGGGGAGCTGTTTTTT. Its translation is CAWSGWFGSGRKAGELFF.

About this clone: A much larger clone sits a single nucleotide away, making a read error possible. The V and J genes are TRBV30 and TRBJ1-1; D unclear. The CDR3 is 12 residues long. Germline V gene sequence: CDR1 GTSNPN, CDR2 SVGIG (reference sequence). The CDR3 bases are TGTGCCTGGAGATCAGAGAACACTGAAGCTTTATTT. Translation gives CAWRSENTEALF.

The chain combines TRBV29-1 with TRBJ2-3, with TRBD1 matching 9 bases. Germline-derived CDR1 and CDR2 are SQVTM and ANQGSEA. V lost 6 bases and J lost 5; bases outside the gene matches: 9. CDR3 length: 14 residues. The chain's CDR3 is CSVQGQGSLDTQYF. In DNA, the CDR3 is TGCAGCGTCCAAGGACAGGGGTCCCTAGATACGCAGTATTTT.

The chain uses TRBV4-1 and TRBJ2-3; 8 nucleotides align to TRBD2. This CDR3 contains 17 residues. The J segment lost 2 bases and the V segment lost 1 base, leaving 8 bases of the junction unmatched. Looked up from germline, CDR1 is MGHRA and CDR2 is YSYEKL. The CDR3 DNA reads TGCGCCAGCAGCCAAGGGATACTAGCGGAGTTCACAGATACGCAGTATTTT. It encodes CASSQGILAEFTDTQYF.

This chain connects TRBV14 to TRBJ2-1; 9 positions agree with TRBD1. With V trimmed by 3 bases and J by 8 bases, 17 bases remained unmatched. Germline assignment: CDR1 SGHDN and CDR2 FVKESK. CDR3 length: 18 residues. CDR3 DNA sequence: TGTGCCAGCAGCCAGCCCGACCTAGGGGACAGGGTATTCCATGAGCAGTTCTTC. This encodes CASSQPDLGDRVFHEQFF.

The chain is built from TRBV7-2 and TRBJ2-5, with TRBD2 matching 11 bases. V lost 5 bases and J lost 5; bases outside the gene matches: 7. The CDR3 has 15 residues. Germline V gene sequence: CDR1 SGHTA, CDR2 FQGNSA. CDR3 DNA sequence: TGTGCCAGCAGCCCCACTAGCGGGAGTGGGGAGACCCAGTACTTC. Its protein product is CASSPTSGSGETQYF.

Regarding this clone: This sample includes further DNA sequences coding for the same CDR3. The chain links TRBV28 to TRBJ1-2; 9 nucleotides align to TRBD1. The ends lost 5 bases at V and 2 bases at J; junction bases unmatched: 6. The germline gives CDR1 MDHEN, CDR2 SYDVKM. This CDR3 region has 15 residues. CDR3 sequence: CASSPRGQGNYGYTF. The CDR3 bases are TGTGCCAGCAGTCCGAGGGGACAGGGCAACTATGGCTACACCTTC.

This clone was picked up one time. The chain links TRBV6-6 to TRBJ1-3, with 8 bases aligning to TRBD1. CDR3 length: 14 residues. The germline gives CDR1 MNHNY, CDR2 SVGAGI (reference sequence). The ends lost 2 bases at V and 4 bases at J; junction bases unmatched: 1. CDR3: CASSYRTGGNTIYF. The CDR3 DNA sequence: TGTGCCAGCAGTTACCGGACAGGGGGAAACACCATATATTTT.

The rearrangement uses TRBV11-2 and TRBJ2-1, with 10 bases lining up with TRBD2. The CDR3 runs 17 residues. With 1 base clipped from V and 2 bases from J, the junction kept 5 bases outside the gene matches. Per germline, CDR1 SGHAT and CDR2 FQNNGV. The CDR3 DNA reads TGTGCCAGCAGCTTAGCCCCGCTAGCGGGGGCCTACAATGAGCAGTTCTTC. Protein sequence: CASSLAPLAGAYNEQFF.

The V call is TRBV10-3, the J call TRBJ2-7; 7 nucleotides agree with TRBD2. This CDR3 comprises 16 residues. Germline V gives CDR1 ENHRY, CDR2 SYGVKD. Unmatched junction bases numbered 13, after V lost 4 bases and J lost 4 bases. The CDR3 here is CAISGLEAGVNYEQYF. The CDR3 DNA reads TGTGCCATCAGTGGCCTTGAGGCGGGAGTTAATTACGAGCAGTACTTC.

This sequence joins TRBV15 and TRBJ2-1, with D unclear. CDR3 length: 14 residues. V was clipped by 0 bases and J by 6 bases, with 9 bases between them. Germline CDR1 is LNHNV and CDR2 is YYDKDF (reference sequence). The CDR3 reads CATSREVVSNEQFF. The CDR3 DNA follows: TGTGCCACCAGCAGAGAGGTAGTTTCCAATGAGCAGTTCTTC.

This clone was seen a single time. This sample also contains other DNA sequences that code for the same CDR3. V gene TRBV29-1 combines with J gene TRBJ2-5; the D gene could be TRBD1 or TRBD2 (5 bases each). The germline V gene has CDR1 SQVTM and CDR2 ANQGSEA. V lost 4 bases and J 1 base, leaving 7 bases between the germline ends. This CDR3 comprises 12 residues. The CDR3 nucleotides are TGCAGCGTTGCGAGGGGCCAAGAGACCCAGTACTTC. Protein: CSVARGQETQYF. The full variable domain, with the rest looked up from reference TRBV29-1 and TRBJ2-5, is SAVISQKPSRDICQRGTSLTIQCQVDSQVTMMFWYRQQPGQSLTLIATANQGSEATYESGFVIDKFPISRPNLTFSTLTVSNMSPEDSSIYLCSVARGQETQYFGPGTRLLVL.

The chain employs TRBV28 and TRBJ1-2; D might be TRBD1 (5 bases). The V end lost 8 bases, the J end lost 8 bases, and 15 bases lay between the germline ends. The CDR3 is 12 amino acids. Germline CDR1 reads MDHEN; CDR2 reads SYDVKM. Here the CDR3 DNA reads TGTGCCAGCGGCCCGGGGGGTGGCGGCTACACCTTC. Translated: CASGPGGGGYTF.

The chain carries TRBV18 and TRBJ1-3; D is unresolved. Trimming removed 6 bases from V and 0 bases from J, with 12 bases in between. This CDR3 contains 15 residues. CDR1 and CDR2 (germline): KGHSH, LQKENI. CDR3 protein: CASSLWTDSGNTIYF. CDR3 nucleotide sequence: TGTGCCAGCTCCCTTTGGACGGACTCTGGAAACACCATATATTTT.

The chain joins TRBV7-2 to TRBJ1-2; a weak D match, TRBD1 (5 bases). Trimming removed 2 bases from V and 6 bases from J, with 13 bases in between. The CDR3 consists of 14 residues. Germline CDR1 and CDR2: SGHTA and FQGNSA. The CDR3 DNA is TGTGCCAGCAGCTTACCGGGGGGGTTCGATGGCTACACCTTC. Its translation is CASSLPGGFDGYTF.

The V gene is TRBV7-9, the J gene TRBJ2-5; D is unclear. CDR1 SEHNR and CDR2 FQNEAQ come from the germline V gene (reference sequence). The ends were cut back, 5 bases at V and 1 base at J, with 5 bases in the middle. The CDR3 runs to 12 residues. As DNA, the CDR3 is TGTGCCAGCAGCGGGATCCAAGAGACCCAGTACTTC. Translated, it gives CASSGIQETQYF. The full variable domain, rest sourced from reference TRBV7-9 and TRBJ2-5, is DTGVSQNPRHKITKRGQNVTFRCDPISEHNRLYWYRQTLGQGPEFLTYFQNEAQLEKSRLLSDRFSAERPKGSFSTLEIQRTEQGDSAMYLCASSGIQETQYFGPGTRLLVL.

The genes are TRBV4-2 and TRBJ2-3; tentatively, D is TRBD2 (6 bases). Between the trimmed V and J ends, which lost 0 bases and 8 bases, there was a span of 18 bases. CDR3 length equals 16 residues. Per the germline V gene, CDR1 is LGHNA and CDR2 is YNFKEQ. Here the CDR3 reads CASSQDGGVRFSTQYF. In DNA, the CDR3 is TGTGCCAGCAGCCAAGATGGCGGGGTCCGTTTTAGTACGCAGTATTTT.